Below are 29 T cell receptor beta chains sequenced from a single sample in a study of spatial heterogeneity in lung cancer. The antigens for these receptors are not known. Time point reported: sample taken at primary tumor resection. TCRdb recomputed calls from the 5' RACE reads with MiXCR, one row per CDR3 protein. The sample consists of several thousand distinct CDR3 sequences, 15% of them appearing once. Study-level points and caveats: Mutation counts in tumors were tracked by counts of expanded intratumoral alpha and beta TCRs.

This sample comprised lung tumor tissue, obtained at surgery. The receptors originated from a female donor with early-stage non-small cell lung cancer.

Of note for this clonotype: The library was built for alpha chains, so this beta chain is an off-target read and its size means little. This chain links TRBV11-2 with TRBJ2-6; D is ambiguous. The CDR3 length is 16 residues. CDR1 SGHAT and CDR2 FQNNGV come from the germline V gene. V was clipped by 7 bases and J by 0 bases, with 13 bases between them. Here the CDR3 DNA reads TGTGCCAGCACCCATTGGGGTGTCTCTGGGGCCAACGTCCTGACTTTC. Translated: CASTHWGVSGANVLTF.

This clonotype was seen many times. This beta chain turned up in a library designed for alpha chains; as an off-target read, its abundance says little. V gene TRBV6-2 or TRBV6-3 combines with J gene TRBJ1-1; 7 nucleotides agree with TRBD1. The germline V gene encodes CDR1 MNHEY and CDR2 SVGEGT. J lost 3 bases, V lost 2 bases, and 3 bases had no gene match. The length of the CDR3 is 14 residues. CDR3 loop: CASSYKGADTEAFF. CDR3 DNA sequence: TGTGCCAGCAGTTACAAGGGGGCGGACACTGAAGCTTTCTTT.

This clonotype is judged medium-sized. Being off target in a library aimed at alpha chains, this beta chain has a size of little meaning. The chain employs TRBV12-3 or TRBV12-4 and TRBJ1-1; unclear D gene. The ends were cut back, 6 bases at V and 1 base at J, with 9 bases in the middle. The CDR3 has 13 amino acids. For the CDR3, the DNA is TGTGCCAGCAGCAAAATTGAGAACACTGAAGCTTTCTTT. Translated, it gives CASSKIENTEAFF.

By proportion, this clonotype is medium-sized. In a library made to pick up alpha chains, this beta chain is a stray read with a size that means little. This chain joins TRBV7-9 and TRBJ1-1; a possible D gene is TRBD1 (6 bases). The CDR3 runs 15 residues. Trimming took 1 base from V and 5 from J, leaving 14 bases between them. Germline lookup yields CDR1 SEHNR and CDR2 FQNEAQ (reference sequence). In nucleotides, the CDR3 is TGTGCCAGCAGCTTAGTAACCGGGGGCGCGACTGAAGCTTTCTTT. Translating it yields CASSLVTGGATEAFF.

By sample fraction, this clonotype is medium-sized. In a library made to pick up alpha chains, this beta chain is a stray read with a size that means little. This rearrangement joins TRBV7-9 to TRBJ1-4, with D uncertain. In germline, CDR1 is SEHNR, CDR2 FQNEAQ (reference sequence). Trimming left V 1 base short and J 7 bases short, with 4 bases between. This CDR3 is built from 12 residues. CDR3 sequence: CASSLGFEKLFF. The CDR3 nucleotides read TGTGCCAGCAGCTTAGGATTTGAAAAACTGTTTTTT.

A remark on this clonotype: This beta chain represents an off-target read in a library built for alpha chains; its size is of limited meaning. The rearrangement links TRBV7-2 to TRBJ2-3; 8 bases map to TRBD1. This CDR3 spans 18 amino acids. Trimming at V came to 8 bases and at J to 2 bases, leaving 18 bases not matched to a gene. CDR1 and CDR2 (germline): SGHTA, FQGNSA. As DNA, the CDR3 is TGTGCCAGCGCCTGGGGGCCCAATCCAGGGGGCAACACAGATACGCAGTATTTT. Protein: CASAWGPNPGGNTDTQYF.

This clonotype is medium-sized. For a library built for alpha chains, this beta chain is a stray read; little rests on its size. The chain employs TRBV14 and TRBJ2-3; 8 bases agree with TRBD1. In germline, CDR1 is SGHDN, CDR2 FVKESK. The CDR3 spans 16 residues. The V gene end was trimmed by 0 bases and the J gene end by 2 bases; junction bases not matched to a gene: 4. Written as DNA, the CDR3 is TGTGCCAGCAGCCAAGAAGTCAGGGGGCCCACAGATACGCAGTATTTT. This encodes CASSQEVRGPTDTQYF.

By sample share, this clonotype is medium-sized. In a library made to pick up alpha chains, this beta chain is a stray read with a size that means little. The V gene is TRBV10-3, the J gene TRBJ1-4; D gene uncertain. CDR1 is ENHRY, CDR2 SYGVKD, per germline. Trimming took off 2 bases at V and 4 bases at J, with 8 bases between the two ends. The CDR3 has 14 amino acids. In DNA, the CDR3 is TGTGCCATCAGTGAGAGTGGCGGTAATGAAAAACTGTTTTTT. It is translated as CAISESGGNEKLFF.

As for this clonotype: The size of this beta chain means little, since it is a stray read in a library made for alpha chains. This rearrangement joins TRBV29-1 to TRBJ2-3, with unresolved D. The germline V gene encodes CDR1 SQVTM and CDR2 ANQGSEA. The V end was cut by 6 bases, the J end by 4 bases, with 14 bases between. The CDR3 is 13 residues long. The DNA of the CDR3 is TGCAGCGTCGGAAACCTACGGGCAGATACGCAGTATTTT. This sequence encodes CSVGNLRADTQYF.

Turning to this clonotype: As an off-target read in a library built for alpha chains, this beta chain has a frequency of little significance. CDR3 sequence (DNA): TGCAGTGCTGGTGCCTTCTGGGGGAACACTGAAGCTTTCTTT. Its translation: CSAGAFWGNTEAFF. The chain has TRBV20-1 and TRBJ1-1; no reliable D call. There are 14 residues in the CDR3. V was cut by 5 bases and J by 1 base, with 14 bases left in between. Germline V lookup: CDR1 DFQATT, CDR2 SNEGSKA (reference sequence).

This clonotype was seen many times. Little can be read into the size of this beta chain, an off-target read in a library designed for alpha chains. The chain recombines TRBV7-9 with TRBJ1-1, with 7 nucleotides matching TRBD1. Germline-derived CDR1 and CDR2 are SEHNR and FQNEAQ (reference sequence). The V gene end was trimmed by 5 bases and the J gene end by 6 bases; junction bases not matched to a gene: 6. This CDR3 spans 13 amino acids. The CDR3 spells CASSLGQWSEAFF. The CDR3 bases are TGTGCCAGCAGCCTGGGACAGTGGTCTGAAGCTTTCTTT.

This clonotype has a count of ten or more. Found in a library prepared for alpha chains, this beta chain is an off-target read, and its abundance has little meaning. The chain joins TRBV6-2 or TRBV6-3 to TRBJ1-2, with unresolved D. Deletions cut 7 bases from V and 3 bases from J, with 18 bases between. Germline values: CDR1 MNHEY, CDR2 SVGEGT. CDR3 length: 15 residues. In DNA form, the CDR3 reads TGTGCCAGCATCTCCCCAACCCGGCAGTACTATGGCTACACCTTC. It yields the protein CASISPTRQYYGYTF.

This clonotype is medium-sized by share. Since it is a stray read in a library aimed at alpha chains, this beta chain has a size that is not meaningful. This chain connects TRBV12-3 or TRBV12-4 to TRBJ2-5; 10 nucleotides line up with TRBD1. The V gene end was trimmed by 5 bases and the J gene end by 3 bases; junction bases not matched to a gene: 6. The CDR3 totals 15 residues. The CDR3 protein is CASSPGQGREETQYF. CDR3 coding DNA: TGTGCCAGCAGTCCGGGACAGGGGAGGGAAGAGACCCAGTACTTC.

This clonotype showed up just a few times. Since the library was made to target alpha chains, this beta chain is a stray read and its abundance is not meaningful. The chain employs TRBV10-3 and TRBJ2-5, with 9 bases lining up with TRBD2. V lost 8 bases and J lost 3; bases outside the gene matches: 4. Germline values: CDR1 ENHRY, CDR2 SYGVKD. CDR3 length equals 13 residues. The CDR3 nucleotides read TGTGCCATCGCTAGCGGGGAGGAAGAGACCCAGTACTTC. Translation gives CAIASGEEETQYF.

This clonotype has a handful of counts. This beta chain is an unintended read in a library built for alpha chains; its size means little. V and J are TRBV29-1 and TRBJ1-2, with D maybe TRBD1 (5 bases). The CDR3 spans 12 residues. V dropped 6 bases and J dropped 3 bases, with 11 bases sitting between them. Germline lookup yields CDR1 SQVTM and CDR2 ANQGSEA. The CDR3 loop reads CSVRDRDYGYTF. CDR3 sequence (DNA): TGCAGCGTCAGGGATCGGGACTATGGCTACACCTTC.

This clonotype is labeled medium-sized. Since the library was made to target alpha chains, this beta chain is a stray read and its abundance is not meaningful. This chain links TRBV27 with TRBJ2-2; D uncertain. Germline CDR1 and CDR2: MNHEY and SMNVEV (reference sequence). The ends were cut back, 3 bases at V and 1 base at J, with 12 bases in the middle. The CDR3 runs to 16 residues. The CDR3 is CASSLTPAVNTGELFF. The CDR3 DNA is TGTGCCAGCAGTTTGACGCCGGCGGTGAACACCGGGGAGCTGTTTTTT.

By share of the sample, this clonotype is large. This beta chain is an unintended read in a library built for alpha chains; its size means little. The chain has TRBV4-3 and TRBJ1-4, with D unclear. In germline, CDR1 is LGHNA, CDR2 YSLEER. CDR3 length: 13 amino acids. V was trimmed by 4 bases and J by 15 bases, leaving 18 bases between them. CDR3 protein: CASSLWGRDTMFF. In DNA form, the CDR3 reads TGCGCCAGCAGCCTTTGGGGTCGTGACACTATGTTTTTT.

Note on this clonotype: Because this beta chain is a stray read in a library intended to capture alpha chains, its abundance should not be given much weight. The rearrangement uses TRBV5-1 and TRBJ1-1; no clear D. The CDR3 sequence is 15 residues long. V was cut by 4 bases and J by 2 bases, with 15 bases left in between. Looked up from germline, CDR1 is SGHRS and CDR2 is YFSETQ. The CDR3 DNA reads TGCGCCAGCAGCGACCGCAGGTCCTTAAACACTGAAGCTTTCTTT. Its translation: CASSDRRSLNTEAFF.

This clonotype was seen at least ten times. Being off target in a library aimed at alpha chains, this beta chain has a size of little meaning. This chain links TRBV7-8 with TRBJ2-5, with D possibly being TRBD2 (6 bases). V lost 5 bases and J 4 bases, leaving 11 bases between the germline ends. The CDR3 loop spans 13 amino acids. Germline CDR1 reads SGHVS; CDR2 reads FQNEAQ. CDR3 DNA: TGTGCCAGCAGCCCCCCTAGCGTAGAGACCCAGTACTTC. This sequence encodes CASSPPSVETQYF.

Comment on this clonotype: The size of this beta chain means little, since it is a stray read in a library made for alpha chains. V gene TRBV7-2 combines with J gene TRBJ2-3; D is undetermined. The germline CDR1 and CDR2 sequences are SGHTA and FQGNSA. Trimming left V 5 bases short and J 3 bases short, with 15 bases between. This CDR3 comprises 15 residues. CDR3 bases: TGTGCCAGCAGCCCTAGTCGGCTGGGTACAGATACGCAGTATTTT. This codes for CASSPSRLGTDTQYF.

At least ten counts were recorded for this clonotype. This beta chain turned up in a library designed for alpha chains; as an off-target read, its abundance says little. The chain couples TRBV28 to TRBJ2-5; D remains unclear. V was cut by 4 bases and J by 6 bases, with 18 bases left in between. The CDR3 totals 15 residues. CDR1 and CDR2 from the germline V gene are MDHEN and SYDVKM. The CDR3 DNA is TGTGCCAGCAGTTCCGCCGGATTAATGAGGAAGACCCAGTACTTC. Amino acid sequence: CASSSAGLMRKTQYF. The full variable domain, completed using reference TRBV28 and TRBJ2-5, is DVKVTQSSRYLVKRTGEKVFLECVQDMDHENMFWYRQDPGLGLRLIYFSYDVKMKEKGDIPEGYSVSREKKERFSLILESASTNQTSMYLCASSSAGLMRKTQYFGPGTRLLVL.

This clonotype was counted many times. Since the library was made to target alpha chains, this beta chain is a stray read and its abundance is not meaningful. V and J are TRBV6-2 or TRBV6-3 and TRBJ1-2; TRBD1 matches 8 bases. The J segment lost 8 bases and the V segment lost 5 bases, leaving 10 bases of the junction unmatched. This CDR3 is 14 amino acids long. Germline CDR1 MNHEY, CDR2 SVGEGT. CDR3 coding DNA: TGTGCCAGCAGTCGGACAGGGAAGAGCCTCGGCTACACCTTC. Amino acid sequence: CASSRTGKSLGYTF.

Within the sample, this clonotype is medium-sized. Within a library made for alpha chains, this beta chain is off target, and its count is uninformative. The chain recombines TRBV4-2 with TRBJ2-3; TRBD2 matches 9 bases. CDR1 is LGHNA, CDR2 YNFKEQ, per germline. This CDR3 has 15 amino acids. Trimming removed 1 base from V and 9 bases from J; junction bases left unmatched: 8. The CDR3 loop reads CASSQVALAGSTQYF. The CDR3 DNA follows: TGTGCCAGCAGCCAAGTCGCCCTAGCGGGGAGCACGCAGTATTTT.

This clonotype was picked up a small number of times. With the library built for alpha chains, this beta chain is off target and its frequency is not meaningful. The CDR3 loop reads CASSHKPGPSTDTQYF. CDR3 in DNA: TGTGCCAGCAGCCACAAACCGGGGCCGAGCACAGATACGCAGTATTTT. The V gene is TRBV2, the J gene TRBJ2-3; the D gene could be TRBD1 or TRBD2 (5 bases each). CDR1 and CDR2 (germline): SNHLY, FYNNEI. Trimming stripped 6 bases from V and 0 bases from J, with 16 bases between. This CDR3 spans 16 amino acids.

This clonotype has at least ten counts. This beta chain appears as a stray read in a library generated for alpha chains; its size is not informative. The chain carries TRBV5-1 and TRBJ2-2; D gene unclear. This CDR3 has 14 amino acids. Germline V gene sequence: CDR1 SGHRS, CDR2 YFSETQ. V lost 0 bases and J lost 4, with 7 bases in between. CDR3 in DNA: TGCGCCAGCAGCTTGGCCTGGTTCACCGGGGAGCTGTTTTTT. Translating gives CASSLAWFTGELFF. Full variable domain (rest looked up from reference TRBV5-1 and TRBJ2-2): KAGVTQTPRYLIKTRGQQVTLSCSPISGHRSVSWYQQTPGQGLQFLFEYFSETQRNKGNFPGRFSGRQFSNSRSEMNVSTLELGDSALYLCASSLAWFTGELFFGEGSRLTVL.

By sample fraction, this clonotype is medium-sized. Its ends do not fully match the called genes, so a read error is possible. The library was prepared for alpha chains; this beta chain is a stray read, so its frequency means little. The chain uses TRBV20-1 and TRBJ2-3; 12 nucleotides line up with TRBD2. The CDR3 totals 17 residues. Germline loops: CDR1 DFQATT, CDR2 SNEGSKA (reference sequence). The DNA for the CDR3 is TGCAGTGCTCGAGACCCCTTTCTAGCGGGGGGGCCAGATACGCAGTATTTT. It is translated as CSARDPFLAGGPDTQYF.

By proportion, this clonotype is medium-sized. This beta chain lies outside the target of a library built for alpha chains; its clone size means little. This chain links TRBV11-2 with TRBJ2-5; tentative D call: TRBD2 (6 bases). There are 14 residues in the CDR3. V was trimmed by 2 bases and J by 1 base, leaving 8 bases between them. Germline CDR1 and CDR2: SGHAT and FQNNGV. The CDR3 protein is CASSLRGFQETQYF. CDR3 bases: TGTGCCAGCAGCTTACGGGGGTTCCAAGAGACCCAGTACTTC.

This clonotype is large in the sample. This beta chain turned up in a library designed for alpha chains; as an off-target read, its abundance says little. The CDR3 spells CASSYSLATAQETQYF. CDR3 DNA sequence: TGTGCCAGCAGTTACTCCCTAGCTACAGCGCAAGAGACCCAGTACTTC. The J gene is TRBJ2-5, the V gene TRBV6-5; maybe TRBD2 (5 bases). Germline V CDR1 and CDR2: MNHEY, SVGAGI. CDR3 size: 16 residues. V lost 0 bases and J lost 2, with 13 bases in between.

This clonotype is deemed medium-sized. This beta chain is an off-target read within a library intended for alpha chains, so its frequency means little. The chain couples TRBV12-3 or TRBV12-4 to TRBJ2-1; TRBD2 aligns across 14 bases. The J segment lost 7 bases and the V segment lost 4 bases, leaving 6 bases of the junction unmatched. The CDR3 length is 16 residues. The CDR3 region is CASSSDRTSGGNEQFF. CDR3 DNA: TGTGCCAGCAGTTCCGACCGGACTAGCGGGGGGAATGAGCAGTTCTTC.